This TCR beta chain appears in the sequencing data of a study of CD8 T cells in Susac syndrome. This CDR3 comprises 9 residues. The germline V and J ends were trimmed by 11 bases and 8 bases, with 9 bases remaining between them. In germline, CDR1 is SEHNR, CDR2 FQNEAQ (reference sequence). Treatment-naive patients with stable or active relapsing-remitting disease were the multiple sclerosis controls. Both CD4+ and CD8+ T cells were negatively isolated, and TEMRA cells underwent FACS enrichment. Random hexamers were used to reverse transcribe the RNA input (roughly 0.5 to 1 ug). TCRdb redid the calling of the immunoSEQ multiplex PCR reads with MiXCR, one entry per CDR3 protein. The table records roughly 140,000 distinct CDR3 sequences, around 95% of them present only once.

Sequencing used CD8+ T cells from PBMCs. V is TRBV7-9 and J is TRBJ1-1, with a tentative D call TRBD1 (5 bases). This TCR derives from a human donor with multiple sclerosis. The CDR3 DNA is TGTGCCGGGGGGGAGGAAGCTTTCTTT. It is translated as CAGGEEAFF.